This TCR beta chain was recorded in a study of molecular identifiers for immune sequencing clone quantification (dated by TCRdb to about 2018). About the investigation overall: For a replicate experiment, RNA from around 20,000 or 100,000 naive CD8 T cells was divided into five aliquots, of which four were sequenced. This methods study used CD8 T cells to benchmark TCR RNA copy counting and molecular-identifier clustering-based TCR repertoire sequencing (MIDCIRS).

The full study reports these points: Modeling estimated 2.5 to 3.5 recovered TCR RNA copies per cell, compared with approximately 10 by digital PCR, which implies around 30% capture efficiency. Spiked-in Jurkat TCR RNA equal to a single cell's worth was reported to be detectable even within 1,200,000 naive CD8 T cells. In CMV-specific effector cells, over 99% of molecules were held by clones above 20 RNA copies, whereas under 1% of molecules were held by such clones in naive cells. The sizes of highly expanded clones could end up underestimated when identical TCR molecules share a barcode. The naive libraries included spiked-in Jurkat TCR RNA (roughly nine copies' worth), and this Jurkat TCR RNA is not part of the donor repertoire. Without barcode sub-clustering, chimeric consensus sequences inflated TCR diversity; chimeras reached as high as 47%.

The protocol used for the library was PCR. The data were produced on a NextSeq 500. Preparation of bulk TCR libraries followed a previously described approach, with the TCR primers listed in Table S5. Purification of total RNA was performed with the Qiagen AllPrep DNA/RNA kit. Reads from multiple sequencing runs of the same library were pooled before analysis. In the original analysis: Reads were retained only if their TCR constant sequence matched exactly, and those retained reads were trimmed to 150 nt and grouped according to their 12-nt molecular barcodes. Reads in each barcode group were sub-clustered using a 15% Levenshtein threshold, and a quality-weighted consensus sequence was built for each RNA molecule. Non-functional sequences were excluded, and lower-count sequences lying one edit away from another sequence were also excluded. Barcode sub-clusters with fewer than 20% of the maximum read count were removed, based on fitting two negative binomial distributions. In-frame beta chains were kept once TCRdb had trimmed the public reads at Q25 with fastp and called clones with MiXCR. One record per CDR3 amino acid sequence lists the most common genes and DNA. Clone size and V and J calls follow TCRdb, not the original study. The sample data list around 94,000 distinct CDR3 sequences, and about a third of these were observed just once. In total, the top ten clones hold roughly 9.3% of the sample.

Relative to germline, V is missing 4 bases and J is missing 0 bases, with 0 bases of the junction outside any gene match. CDR1 and CDR2 are read off the germline V gene as SGHDT and YYEEEE. The CDR3 sequence holds 15 residues, the cysteine and phenylalanine included. The only DNA kept is the CDR3, 45 bases in frame from the first base. A note on this clonotype: What antigen it recognizes has not been identified. This clone may be a read error of a much larger clone one base away.

Libraries of naive CD8 T cells were built from about 19,000 to 1,100,000 sorted cells, with 10%, 30% or 50% of the purified RNA used. On a BD FACSAria II, naive CD8 T cells were FACS-sorted as CD8+CD4-CCR7+CD45RA+ and collected into RLT Plus buffer. To test detection sensitivity, Jurkat RNA equivalent to ten TCR copies was spiked into samples of roughly 18,000-1,000,000 naive CD8 T cells. CD8 T cells were enriched using RosetteSep CD8+ T Cell Enrichment Cocktail and Ficoll-Paque, and the enriched cells then underwent ACK red cell lysis. This chain is built from TRBV5-6 and TRBJ2-3; a stretch of 12 junction bases matches TRBD2. Material: naive CD8+ T cells from blood, with Jurkat cell RNA spiked in. Interpreted using the paper, the cell subset or site label stands for: FACS-sorted CD8+CD4-CCR7+CD45RA+ naive T cells. The TCR comes from a human donor in good health. Some libraries in this study had Jurkat cell RNA spiked in. The CDR3 region: CASSGTSGSTDTQYF. In nucleotides, the sequence is TGTGCCAGCAGCGGGACTAGCGGGAGCACAGATACGCAGTATTTT.